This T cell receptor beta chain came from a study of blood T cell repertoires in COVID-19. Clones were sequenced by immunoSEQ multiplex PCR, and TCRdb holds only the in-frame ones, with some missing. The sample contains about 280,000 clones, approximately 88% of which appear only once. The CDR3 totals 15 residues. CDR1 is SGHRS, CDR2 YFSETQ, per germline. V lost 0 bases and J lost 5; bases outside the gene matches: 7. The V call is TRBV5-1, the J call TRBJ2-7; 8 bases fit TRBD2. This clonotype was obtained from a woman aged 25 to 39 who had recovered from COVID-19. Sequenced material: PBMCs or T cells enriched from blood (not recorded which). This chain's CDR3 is CASSLEQREYNEQYF. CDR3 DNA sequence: TGCGCCAGCAGCTTGGAACAGCGGGAGTATAACGAGCAGTACTTC.